A selection of T cell receptor beta chains follows, all from one sample in a study of human T cells and chemical hapten exposure. A single record per CDR3 protein comes from TCRdb applying MiXCR to the RACE reads. Of about 120,000 distinct CDR3 sequences listed, about 13% are singletons. Material: whole blood, obtained in connection with sensitization to the hapten diphenylcyclopropenone (DPC). These TCRs come from a man between 18 and 29 years old with alopecia areata. Some clones in this sample may be carry-over from other donors' samples. Each CDR3 is given with its conserved first and last residue. The D gene is left open where the match is weak. Size values are once, few and many counts, or a class for expanded clones, and some rows have none.

d_gene: TRBD1
v_gene: TRBV7-3
abundance: NA
j_gene: TRBJ1-2
CDR3aa: CASSSNAGADRSGYTF
CDR3nt: TGTGCCAGCAGTTCAAATGCCGGCGCGGACAGGTCTGGCTACACCTTC

d_gene: NA
v_gene: TRBV7-3
abundance: NA
j_gene: TRBJ1-2
CDR3aa: CASRQTGGGYTF
CDR3nt: TGTGCCAGCAGACAGACAGGAGGTGGCTACACCTTC

d_gene: NA
v_gene: TRBV29-1
abundance: few
j_gene: TRBJ1-5
CDR3aa: CSVGGAGVDQPQHF
CDR3nt: TGCAGCGTTGGCGGGGCCGGAGTGGATCAGCCCCAGCATTTT

d_gene: NA
v_gene: TRBV12-5
abundance: few
j_gene: TRBJ2-1
CDR3aa: CASGLPSGEYNEQFF
CDR3nt: TGTGCTAGTGGTTTGCCCAGCGGAGAGTACAATGAGCAGTTCTTC

d_gene: TRBD1
v_gene: TRBV11-2
abundance: NA
j_gene: TRBJ1-2
CDR3aa: CASSLGTGTGASGYTF
CDR3nt: TGTGCCAGCAGCTTAGGAACCGGGACAGGGGCTTCTGGCTACACCTTC

d_gene: NA
v_gene: TRBV29-1
abundance: NA
j_gene: TRBJ2-7
CDR3aa: CSVVLGYEQYF
CDR3nt: TGCAGCGTTGTCCTGGGCTACGAGCAGTACTTC

d_gene: TRBD2
v_gene: TRBV4-1
abundance: NA
j_gene: TRBJ2-7
CDR3aa: CASSTRPGLAGESVYEQYF
CDR3nt: TGCGCCAGCAGCACCCGACCGGGACTAGCGGGGGAGTCGGTCTACGAGCAGTACTTC

d_gene: TRBD1
v_gene: TRBV2
abundance: NA
j_gene: TRBJ2-7
CDR3aa: CASRGTGASYEQYF
CDR3nt: TGTGCCAGCAGAGGGACAGGGGCCTCCTACGAGCAGTACTTC

d_gene: NA
v_gene: TRBV12-2
abundance: few
j_gene: TRBJ1-4
CDR3aa: CASRPRDSKTGEKLFF
CDR3nt: TGTGCAAGTCGCCCTCGGGACAGTAAGACGGGTGAAAAACTGTTTTTT

d_gene: TRBD1
v_gene: TRBV7-8
abundance: NA
j_gene: TRBJ1-5
CDR3aa: CASSFSRDRGPNQPQHF
CDR3nt: TGTGCCAGCAGCTTTAGCCGGGACAGGGGCCCCAATCAGCCCCAGCATTTT

d_gene: TRBD2
v_gene: TRBV19
abundance: NA
j_gene: TRBJ2-3
CDR3aa: CASRRTSGPPLLFTDTQYF
CDR3nt: TGTGCCAGTAGGCGGACTAGCGGCCCCCCCCTGCTATTCACAGATACGCAGTATTTT

d_gene: NA
v_gene: TRBV20-1
abundance: many
j_gene: TRBJ1-4
CDR3aa: CSATRGKLFF
CDR3nt: TGCAGTGCTACAAGGGGAAAACTGTTTTTT

d_gene: NA
v_gene: TRBV5-1
abundance: few
j_gene: TRBJ2-3
CDR3aa: CASSLPLSTDTQYF
CDR3nt: TGCGCCAGCAGCTTGCCACTTAGCACAGATACGCAGTATTTT

d_gene: NA
v_gene: TRBV6-5
abundance: NA
j_gene: TRBJ1-6
CDR3aa: CASSFISGFEDSPLHF
CDR3nt: TGTGCCAGCAGTTTTATTTCAGGGTTTGAGGATTCACCCCTCCACTTT

d_gene: TRBD1
v_gene: TRBV6-4
abundance: NA
j_gene: TRBJ1-5
CDR3aa: CASSDAGTGKNQPQHF
CDR3nt: TGTGCCAGCAGTGACGCCGGGACAGGGAAAAATCAGCCCCAGCATTTT

d_gene: NA
v_gene: TRBV28
abundance: NA
j_gene: TRBJ2-4
CDR3aa: CASSLGATGKNIQYF
CDR3nt: TGTGCCAGCAGTTTAGGTGCCACAGGGAAAAACATTCAGTACTTC

d_gene: NA
v_gene: TRBV29-1
abundance: NA
j_gene: TRBJ1-1
CDR3aa: CSVVKNGLNTEAFF
CDR3nt: TGCAGCGTTGTAAAGAACGGACTAAACACTGAAGCTTTCTTT

d_gene: NA
v_gene: TRBV5-1
abundance: few
j_gene: TRBJ1-1
CDR3aa: CASSLGITGKAEAFF
CDR3nt: TGCGCCAGCAGCTTGGGCATTACCGGGAAGGCTGAAGCTTTCTTT

d_gene: TRBD1
v_gene: TRBV11-2
abundance: few
j_gene: TRBJ2-1
CDR3aa: CASEHNRDRGLHYIKNEQFF
CDR3nt: TGTGCCAGCGAACACAACCGGGACAGGGGGCTCCACTACATAAAAAATGAGCAGTTCTTC

d_gene: NA
v_gene: TRBV7-6
abundance: many
j_gene: TRBJ1-1
CDR3aa: CASSFQGGTRNTEAFF
CDR3nt: TGTGCCAGCAGCTTCCAGGGCGGAACTAGGAACACTGAAGCTTTCTTT

d_gene: NA
v_gene: TRBV7-2
abundance: NA
j_gene: TRBJ2-1
CDR3aa: CASSLTQFIYNEQFF
CDR3nt: TGTGCCAGCAGCTTAACTCAATTTATTTACAATGAGCAGTTCTTC

d_gene: NA
v_gene: TRBV20-1
abundance: few
j_gene: TRBJ1-1
CDR3aa: CSARDPGLGTEAFF
CDR3nt: TGCAGTGCTAGAGACCCAGGGTTGGGCACTGAAGCTTTCTTT

d_gene: NA
v_gene: TRBV29-1
abundance: NA
j_gene: TRBJ2-7
CDR3aa: CSVVPGTYEQYF
CDR3nt: TGCAGCGTTGTACCCGGGACCTACGAGCAGTACTTC

d_gene: TRBD2
v_gene: TRBV27
abundance: NA
j_gene: TRBJ2-2
CDR3aa: CASGPRGREGTGELFF
CDR3nt: TGTGCCAGCGGCCCCCGCGGCAGGGAGGGCACCGGGGAGCTGTTTTTT

d_gene: NA
v_gene: TRBV7-9
abundance: many
j_gene: TRBJ1-4
CDR3aa: CASSLGRSTVISNEKLFF
CDR3nt: TGTGCCAGCAGCTTAGGGAGGTCTACCGTTATCTCTAATGAAAAACTGTTTTTT

d_gene: NA
v_gene: TRBV10-2
abundance: many
j_gene: TRBJ2-7
CDR3aa: CASRQGYEQYF
CDR3nt: TGCGCCAGCAGACAGGGCTACGAGCAGTACTTC

d_gene: TRBD2
v_gene: TRBV7-2
abundance: few
j_gene: TRBJ2-3
CDR3aa: CASSKPSGSTDTQYF
CDR3nt: TGTGCCAGCAGCAAACCTAGCGGTAGCACAGATACGCAGTATTTT

d_gene: TRBD2
v_gene: TRBV11-2
abundance: few
j_gene: TRBJ2-7
CDR3aa: CASSLERGTYEQYF
CDR3nt: TGTGCCAGCAGCTTAGAGCGGGGGACCTACGAGCAGTACTTC

d_gene: TRBD1
v_gene: TRBV11-2
abundance: NA
j_gene: TRBJ2-7
CDR3aa: CASSTGLTGSYEQYF
CDR3nt: TGTGCCAGCAGCACCGGTCTGACAGGGTCCTACGAGCAGTACTTC

d_gene: TRBD1
v_gene: TRBV24-1
abundance: few
j_gene: TRBJ1-5
CDR3aa: CATSDRRTGMDQPQHF
CDR3nt: TGTGCCACCAGTGACCGAAGGACAGGGATGGATCAGCCCCAGCATTTT

d_gene: NA
v_gene: TRBV10-2
abundance: many
j_gene: TRBJ2-5
CDR3aa: CASSETGEEETQYF
CDR3nt: TGCGCCAGCAGTGAGACCGGGGAGGAAGAGACCCAGTACTTC

d_gene: NA
v_gene: TRBV9
abundance: few
j_gene: TRBJ1-2
CDR3aa: CASSVPGYGYTF
CDR3nt: TGTGCCAGCAGCGTACCTGGATATGGCTACACCTTC

d_gene: NA
v_gene: TRBV18
abundance: NA
j_gene: TRBJ2-2
CDR3aa: CASSQGTGRDTGELFF
CDR3nt: TGTGCCAGCTCACAGGGAACGGGTCGGGACACCGGGGAGCTGTTTTTT

d_gene: TRBD1
v_gene: TRBV9
abundance: few
j_gene: TRBJ1-3
CDR3aa: CASSAGQGDGNTIYF
CDR3nt: TGTGCCAGCAGCGCCGGACAGGGGGACGGAAACACCATATATTTT

d_gene: NA
v_gene: TRBV28
abundance: few
j_gene: TRBJ1-4
CDR3aa: CASSFFFRQANEKLFF
CDR3nt: TGTGCCAGCAGTTTTTTCTTTCGACAGGCAAATGAAAAACTGTTTTTT

d_gene: NA
v_gene: TRBV20-1
abundance: NA
j_gene: TRBJ1-3
CDR3aa: CSARGADLRGNTIYF
CDR3nt: TGCAGTGCTAGAGGAGCCGACCTTAGGGGAAACACCATATATTTT

d_gene: NA
v_gene: TRBV28
abundance: NA
j_gene: TRBJ1-2
CDR3aa: CASSLRDLGYGYTF
CDR3nt: TGTGCCAGCAGTTTAAGGGATCTTGGCTATGGCTACACCTTC

d_gene: NA
v_gene: TRBV20-1
abundance: few
j_gene: TRBJ1-1
CDR3aa: CSVKGGYTEAFF
CDR3nt: TGCAGTGTGAAGGGGGGGTACACTGAAGCTTTCTTT

d_gene: NA
v_gene: TRBV11-2
abundance: many
j_gene: TRBJ2-1
CDR3aa: CASSFNPQDNEQFF
CDR3nt: TGTGCCAGCAGCTTCAATCCACAAGACAATGAGCAGTTCTTC

d_gene: TRBD2
v_gene: TRBV7-3
abundance: few
j_gene: TRBJ2-3
CDR3aa: CASSPGLAGADTQYF
CDR3nt: TGTGCCAGCAGCCCGGGACTAGCGGGGGCAGATACGCAGTATTTT

d_gene: NA
v_gene: TRBV29-1
abundance: NA
j_gene: TRBJ2-5
CDR3aa: CSVGWTPETQYF
CDR3nt: TGCAGCGTTGGGTGGACCCCAGAGACCCAGTACTTC

d_gene: NA
v_gene: TRBV4-2
abundance: many
j_gene: TRBJ2-3
CDR3aa: CASSQGPPDTQYF
CDR3nt: TGTGCCAGCAGCCAGGGGCCCCCAGATACGCAGTATTTT

d_gene: NA
v_gene: TRBV6-5
abundance: NA
j_gene: TRBJ2-7
CDR3aa: CASSYSTGYEQYF
CDR3nt: TGTGCCAGCAGTTACTCGACGGGCTACGAGCAGTACTTC